This TCR beta chain was observed in a study of blood T cell repertoires in COVID-19. Across the whole study: Acute-phase and convalescent COVID-19 samples originated in the United States, Italy and Spain. PBMCs, B-cell-depleted T cells, or T cells were the source of the cDNA or gDNA that made up the material.

TCRdb keeps only in-frame clones here, not all; method: immunoSEQ multiplex PCR. The table shows 280,000 or so clones, with 88% occurring only once. V lost 7 bases to trimming and J lost 0 bases, with 13 bases between them. This CDR3 has 14 residues. Germline V CDR1 and CDR2: MNHEY, SVGAGI. The TCR sequence derives from a man aged 18 to 29 with active or convalescent COVID-19. Sequenced sample: peripheral blood. The V and J genes are TRBV6-5 and TRBJ2-7, with TRBD1 as a possible D gene (6 bases). The CDR3 reads CASKLTGDSYEQYF. CDR3 coding DNA: TGTGCCAGCAAACTGACAGGCGACTCCTACGAGCAGTACTTC.